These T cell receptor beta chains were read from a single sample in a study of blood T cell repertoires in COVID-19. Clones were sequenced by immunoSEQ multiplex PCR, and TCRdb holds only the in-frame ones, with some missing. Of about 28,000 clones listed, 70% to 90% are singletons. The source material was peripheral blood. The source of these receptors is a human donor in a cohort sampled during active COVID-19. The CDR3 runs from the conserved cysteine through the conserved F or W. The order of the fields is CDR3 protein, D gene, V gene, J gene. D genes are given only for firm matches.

CDR3: CASSRSEGGDTQYF
D: .
V: TRBV3-1/TRBV3-2
J: TRBJ2-3

CDR3: CASSAGDRPSRETQYF
D: .
V: TRBV5-1
J: TRBJ2-5

CDR3: CASSDLAGLYTDTQYF
D: TRBD2
V: TRBV10-1
J: TRBJ2-3

CDR3: CASSLQGQETQYF
D: .
V: TRBV5-4
J: TRBJ2-5

CDR3: CASSLGAGPQETQYF
D: .
V: TRBV5-1
J: TRBJ2-5

CDR3: CASSKSTGTGSYNEQFF
D: TRBD1
V: TRBV7-9
J: TRBJ2-1

CDR3: CASSLDFSNTEAFF
D: .
V: TRBV11-3
J: TRBJ1-1

CDR3: CSGSRGRNTEAFF
D: .
V: TRBV29-1
J: TRBJ1-1

CDR3: CSGGQGALDGELFF
D: TRBD1
V: TRBV29-1
J: TRBJ2-2

CDR3: CASSPGLAGQETQYF
D: TRBD2
V: TRBV4-2
J: TRBJ2-5

CDR3: CASSKENQPQHF
D: .
V: TRBV2
J: TRBJ1-5

CDR3: CASSLPSRGDEQFF
D: .
V: TRBV18
J: TRBJ2-1

CDR3: CASSPVGSPGEQYF
D: .
V: TRBV28
J: TRBJ2-7

CDR3: CASSLGAGGSNQPQHF
D: .
V: TRBV7-7
J: TRBJ1-5

CDR3: CASNGNQRETQYF
D: .
V: TRBV2
J: TRBJ2-5

CDR3: CASSAGQGYEQYF
D: TRBD1
V: TRBV10-1
J: TRBJ2-7

CDR3: CASRWGVNTEAFF
D: .
V: TRBV19
J: TRBJ1-1

CDR3: CASSQDRDYGYTF
D: .
V: TRBV4-1
J: TRBJ1-2

CDR3: CASSQGGGQGTQPQHF
D: TRBD1
V: TRBV28
J: TRBJ1-5

CDR3: CASSIPIGGVNTEAFF
D: .
V: TRBV19
J: TRBJ1-1

CDR3: CASSLGRQGVISGYTF
D: TRBD1
V: TRBV13
J: TRBJ1-2

CDR3: CASSEQGSQETQYF
D: .
V: TRBV2
J: TRBJ2-5

CDR3: CASTLAGGYNEQFF
D: TRBD2
V: TRBV5-1
J: TRBJ2-1

CDR3: CASSVEAGGSAFF
D: .
V: TRBV9
J: TRBJ1-1

CDR3: CASFPRGGRYEQYF
D: .
V: TRBV5-4
J: TRBJ2-7

CDR3: CASSLRGGYYGYTF
D: .
V: TRBV7-2
J: TRBJ1-2

CDR3: CASSLAGAYNEQFF
D: .
V: TRBV7-9
J: TRBJ2-1

CDR3: CASSWSGTTQYNEQFF
D: .
V: TRBV5-5
J: TRBJ2-1

CDR3: CASSYGQGLQPQHF
D: TRBD1
V: TRBV5-6
J: TRBJ1-5

CDR3: CASSPARGANYEQYF
D: .
V: TRBV10-1
J: TRBJ2-7